The TCR beta chain described here comes from a study of blood T cell repertoires in COVID-19. Assay: immunoSEQ multiplex PCR; the TCRdb copy retains only in-frame clones and omits some. The sample lists 200,000 to 300,000 clones, 70% to 90% seen once, with around 0.7% in the top ten. V was pared by 5 bases and J by 1 base, with 14 bases between. This CDR3 region has 15 residues. CDR1 is SGHVS and CDR2 is FQNEAQ in the germline V gene. Material: peripheral blood. The receptor was derived from a human donor in a cohort sampled during active COVID-19. The chain links TRBV7-8 to TRBJ1-1, with TRBD1 as a possible D gene (5 bases). The CDR3 sequence is CASSTQTRANTEAFF. The CDR3 nucleotides read TGTGCCAGCAGCACCCAAACCAGGGCGAACACTGAAGCTTTCTTT.